A single sample gave rise to the 11 T cell receptor beta chains below, sequenced in a study of T cells in Graves' hyperthyroidism and ophthalmopathy (dated by TCRdb to between 2017 and 2020). The library was prepared using multiplex PCR. Sequenced on an Illumina HiSeq 2000. The TCR beta CDR3 regions were amplified from the RNA transcripts. A first-round RT-PCR of the TCR CDR3 used the HTBI primer set with the Qiagen OneStep RT-PCR kit. The public reads were reanalyzed by TCRdb: fastp trimming at Q25, MiXCR alignment, in-frame beta chains only. Identical CDR3 protein sequences are pooled into one entry, listed with their most common genes and DNA. For this sample the table gives fewer than 700,000 distinct CDR3 sequences, of which under 20% were detected only once. Together, the top ten hold less than 4.5% of the sample. Sequenced: blood. Receptors were obtained from a woman in her 30s with Graves' hyperthyroidism.

This clonotype was observed at least ten times. The chain couples TRBV20-1 to TRBJ2-3, with 7 bases identical to TRBD2. Per the germline V gene, CDR1 is DFQATT and CDR2 is SNEGSKA (reference sequence). Trimming cost V 0 bases and J 7 bases; bases outside gene matches: 16. There are 17 residues in the CDR3. CDR3 DNA: TGCAGTGCTAGAGAGCCCCGAGCTAGCGGCAGCGGGAATACGCAGTATTTT. It translates to CSAREPRASGSGNTQYF.

Many counts were recorded for this clonotype. The chain couples TRBV20-1 to TRBJ2-5; D ambiguous. Trimming left V 0 bases short and J 5 bases short, with 16 bases between. The CDR3 is made up of 15 amino acids. In germline, CDR1 is DFQATT, CDR2 SNEGSKA (reference sequence). CDR3 nucleotide sequence: TGCAGTGCTAGAGATCTGCGGCTAGTCGCGGAGACCCAGTACTTC. Amino acids: CSARDLRLVAETQYF.

This clonotype was counted ten times or more. The chain uses TRBV28 and TRBJ2-7; TRBD2 matches at 13 bases. Germline V CDR1 and CDR2: MDHEN, SYDVKM. Trimming cost V 6 bases and J 5 bases; bases outside gene matches: 10. The CDR3 consists of 16 residues. CDR3 nucleotide sequence: TGTGCCAGCAGAGGGACTAGCGGGGTATCGGCGCACGAGCAGTACTTC. It is translated as CASRGTSGVSAHEQYF.

This clonotype was seen only a few times. This CDR3 reads CASSALAPHRGRYNEQFF. CDR3 DNA sequence: TGTGCCAGCAGCGCCTTAGCCCCCCACAGGGGGCGATACAATGAGCAGTTCTTC. This chain connects TRBV11-3 to TRBJ2-1; 9 bases match TRBD1. The CDR3 sequence is 18 residues long. The V and J ends lost 5 bases and 4 bases, in that order; junction bases with no gene match: 15. Germline V gene data show CDR1 as SGHNT and CDR2 as YENEEA.

V gene TRBV30 combines with J gene TRBJ2-5; TRBD2 agrees at 7 bases. The CDR3 extends over 13 amino acids. Germline loops: CDR1 GTSNPN, CDR2 SVGIG (reference sequence). V was clipped by 2 bases and J by 5 bases; unmatched bases: 5. The CDR3 DNA reads as TGTGCCTGGAGTCCGCGGGAGAGGGAGACCCAGTACTTC. It is translated as CAWSPRERETQYF.

This clonotype was found many times. This chain joins TRBV24-1 and TRBJ2-7; D is possibly TRBD2 (6 bases). The CDR3 spans 15 residues. Trimming took 4 bases from V and 9 from J, leaving 21 bases between them. CDR1 KGHDR and CDR2 SFDVKD come from the germline V gene. The CDR3 loop is CATSDPSGLPGGQYF. CDR3 in DNA: TGTGCCACCAGTGACCCCTCCGGACTACCGGGTGGGCAGTACTTC.

This clonotype was detected many times. The V and J genes are TRBV9 and TRBJ2-7; the D is unclear. Per germline, CDR1 SGDLS and CDR2 YYNGEE. CDR3 size: 14 residues. V was trimmed by 0 bases and J by 1 base, leaving 8 bases between them. The CDR3 here is CASSVAPHSYEQYF. The CDR3 DNA reads as TGTGCCAGCAGCGTAGCCCCACATTCCTACGAGCAGTACTTC. The full variable domain, in which reference TRBV9 and TRBJ2-7 provide the parts outside the CDR3, is DSGVTQTPKHLITATGQRVTLRCSPRSGDLSVYWYQQSLDQGLQFLIQYYNGEERAKGNILERFSAQQFPDLHSELNLSSLELGDSALYFCASSVAPHSYEQYFGPGTRLTVT.

V is TRBV12-3 or TRBV12-4 and J is TRBJ1-4, with D possibly TRBD1 on 6 matching bases. With 6 bases removed from V and 8 bases from J, the gap between germline ends came to 13 bases. This CDR3 contains 13 residues. The CDR3 DNA reads TGTGCCAGCAGGGTGGGGGCTGAAGAAAAACTGTTTTTT. Translating it yields CASRVGAEEKLFF.

This clonotype was seen repeatedly, ten times or more. The CDR3: CASVNSNYGYTF. CDR3 nucleotides: TGTGCCAGTGTCAATTCTAACTATGGCTACACCTTC. The V gene is TRBV28, the J gene TRBJ1-2, with D unresolved. CDR3 length: 12 residues. Trimming took off 9 bases at V and 0 bases at J, with 8 bases between the two ends. Germline CDR1 and CDR2: MDHEN and SYDVKM.

In its sample, this clonotype was seen many times. This chain connects TRBV11-2 to TRBJ2-5, with TRBD2 matching over 7 bases. The CDR3 has 16 amino acids. Per the germline V gene, CDR1 is SGHAT and CDR2 is FQNNGV. The junction had 9 bases not matched to a gene; V was cut back by 0 bases and J by 5 bases. The CDR3 region has the DNA TGTGCCAGCAGCTTAGACCAGCGGGGAGCTGGGGAGACCCAGTACTTC. It specifies CASSLDQRGAGETQYF.

This clonotype has at least ten counts. CDR3 loop: CASSFPGLMETQYF. CDR3 bases: TGTGCCAGCAGCTTTCCCGGACTGATGGAGACCCAGTACTTC. The V call is TRBV7-8, the J call TRBJ2-5, with TRBD2 as a possible D gene (5 bases). CDR1 SGHVS and CDR2 FQNEAQ come from the germline V gene. This CDR3 has 14 amino acids. Trimming took off 3 bases at V and 5 bases at J, with 13 bases between the two ends.